What follows are 24 T cell receptor beta chains derived from one specimen sequenced in a study of blood T cell repertoires in COVID-19. Here immunoSEQ multiplex PCR was the method, and the copy in TCRdb shows in-frame clones only, minus some. The sample includes 200,000 to 250,000 clones, 75% to 85% of them seen just once. Sequencing input: peripheral blood. Source of these receptors: a woman between 65 and 79 years old with COVID-19, enrolled during active disease.

A remark on this clone: Other DNA sequences in this specimen translate into the identical CDR3. This chain connects TRBV9 to TRBJ1-2; 7 nucleotides align to TRBD1. Germline V gene lookup returns CDR1 SGDLS and CDR2 YYNGEE. This CDR3 has 13 amino acids. The junction had 3 bases not matched to a gene; V was cut back by 4 bases and J by 3 bases. DNA of the CDR3: TGTGCCAGCAGCACCGGACAGGACTATGGCTACACCTTC. It codes for CASSTGQDYGYTF.

The chain recombines TRBV18 with TRBJ1-1, with unresolved D. Trimming stripped 3 bases from V and 1 base from J, with 9 bases between. This CDR3 spans 14 amino acids. Germline values: CDR1 KGHSH, CDR2 LQKENI. The CDR3 sequence is CASSPDPGNTEAFF. The DNA of the CDR3 is TGTGCCAGCTCACCTGACCCGGGGAACACTGAAGCTTTCTTT.

This clone was seen once. This chain links TRBV19 with TRBJ2-5; TRBD2 aligns across 11 bases. The germline V gene has CDR1 LNHDA and CDR2 SQIVND (reference sequence). With 6 bases clipped from V and 0 bases from J, the junction kept 3 bases outside the gene matches. The CDR3 spans 15 residues. The CDR3 here is CASRSSGGYQETQYF. The CDR3 bases are TGTGCCAGTAGGTCTAGCGGGGGGTACCAAGAGACCCAGTACTTC.

The chain recombines TRBV3-1 (or the pseudogene TRBV3-2) with TRBJ1-3, with D perhaps matching TRBD1 (6 bases). V was clipped by 4 bases and J by 4 bases, with 11 bases between them. The germline V gene has CDR1 LGHDT and CDR2 YNNKEL (reference sequence). The length of the CDR3 is 14 residues. The CDR3 loop reads CASSLRTVGNTIYF. CDR3 in DNA: TGTGCCAGCAGCCTTAGGACAGTAGGAAACACCATATATTTT.

The chain couples TRBV2 to TRBJ2-5; 13 bases align to TRBD2. The CDR3 is 17 amino acids. V lost 6 bases and J lost 5; bases outside the gene matches: 12. Per the germline V gene, CDR1 is SNHLY and CDR2 is FYNNEI. The CDR3 nucleotides read TGTGCCAGCAGGATAAGAAGGACTAGCGGGAGCCAGGAGACCCAGTACTTC. Residues: CASRIRRTSGSQETQYF.

The V and J genes are TRBV19 and TRBJ2-1, with TRBD2 matching 7 bases. Trimming removed 6 bases from V and 7 bases from J; junction bases left unmatched: 18. CDR1 and CDR2 from the germline V gene are LNHDA and SQIVND (reference sequence). The CDR3 sequence is 17 residues long. As DNA, the CDR3 is TGTGCCAGTAGCGGATCCCTTGGGGGGGGAGCCTTAAATGAGCAGTTCTTC. It is translated as CASSGSLGGGALNEQFF.

J is TRBJ2-3 and V is TRBV6-4, with 7 bases aligning to TRBD2. The CDR3 loop spans 14 amino acids. CDR1 and CDR2 from the germline V gene are MRHNA and SNTAGT. J gave up 3 bases and V 4 bases, and 4 bases lay outside the gene matches. For the CDR3, the DNA is TGTGCCAGCAGTGGGGAGGGCCAAACAGATACGCAGTATTTT. Its protein product is CASSGEGQTDTQYF.

The gene calls are TRBV14 and TRBJ2-7; 7 bases are shared with TRBD2. The length of the CDR3 is 15 residues. The trim removed 4 bases at V and 5 bases at J, leaving 11 bases unmatched. The V gene's germline CDR1 is SGHDN and CDR2 FVKESK. For the CDR3, the DNA is TGTGCCAGCAGCCCCCAGAGCGGACTAGTTGACGAGCAGTACTTC. This sequence encodes CASSPQSGLVDEQYF.

The rearrangement links TRBV2 to TRBJ1-5, with 9 nucleotides matching TRBD1. Looked up from germline, CDR1 is SNHLY and CDR2 is FYNNEI. V shed 4 bases, J shed 4 bases, and the junction held 5 bases outside the gene matches. CDR3 length: 15 amino acids. The CDR3 spells CASSAMTGGNQPQHF. The CDR3 region has the DNA TGTGCCAGCAGTGCAATGACAGGGGGAAATCAGCCCCAGCATTTT.

Comment on this clone: Other DNA sequences in this specimen translate into the identical CDR3. The chain combines TRBV18 with TRBJ1-5; no clear D gene. This CDR3 comprises 14 residues. Germline V lookup: CDR1 KGHSH, CDR2 LQKENI. V was trimmed by 3 bases and J by 5 bases, leaving 11 bases between them. The CDR3 spells CASSPSRGDQPQHF. The CDR3 region has the DNA TGTGCCAGCTCACCCAGCAGAGGTGATCAGCCCCAGCATTTT.

The chain has TRBV28 and TRBJ2-2, with unresolved D. This CDR3 has 14 amino acids. Trimming left V 6 bases short and J 6 bases short, with 14 bases between. CDR1 and CDR2 from the germline V gene are MDHEN and SYDVKM. CDR3 region: CASSRTTFAGELFF. The DNA for the CDR3 is TGTGCCAGCAGCCGAACTACATTTGCCGGGGAGCTGTTTTTT.

The rearrangement joins TRBV18 to TRBJ2-3; the match to TRBD1 covers 7 bases. Germline V CDR1 and CDR2: KGHSH, LQKENI. V was clipped by 5 bases and J by 6 bases; unmatched bases: 14. This CDR3 is 16 amino acids long. CDR3 in amino acids: CASSSRGRGGMDTQYF. In DNA form, the CDR3 reads TGTGCCAGCTCATCCCGAGGTAGAGGGGGCATGGATACGCAGTATTTT. The full variable domain, rest sourced from reference TRBV18 and TRBJ2-3, is NAGVMQNPRHLVRRRGQEARLRCSPMKGHSHVYWYRQLPEEGLKFMVYLQKENIIDESGMPKERFSAEFPKEGPSILRIQQVVRGDSAAYFCASSSRGRGGMDTQYFGPGTRLTVL.

The V call is TRBV24-1, the J call TRBJ2-2; D remains unclear. Germline V CDR1 and CDR2: KGHDR, SFDVKD. The CDR3 has 15 amino acids. Trimming shortened V by 4 bases and J by 2 bases, and 10 bases separated the two germline ends. This chain's CDR3 is CATSDLYSNTGELFF. The CDR3 DNA follows: TGTGCCACCAGTGACCTATACAGTAACACCGGGGAGCTGTTTTTT.

This chain uses TRBV14 with TRBJ2-7; 14 bases align to TRBD2. Trimming at V came to 6 bases and at J to 4 bases, leaving 17 bases not matched to a gene. The germline V gene encodes CDR1 SGHDN and CDR2 FVKESK. The CDR3 runs to 19 residues. CDR3 in amino acids: CASSPTSTSGGVFGYEQYF. CDR3 in DNA: TGTGCCAGCAGTCCTACTTCGACTAGCGGGGGGGTGTTTGGGTACGAGCAGTACTTC.

The J gene is TRBJ2-1, the V gene TRBV11-2, with D perhaps TRBD1 (5 bases). The germline V and J ends were trimmed by 6 bases and 4 bases, with 13 bases remaining between them. The CDR3 totals 14 residues. Germline-derived CDR1 and CDR2 are SGHAT and FQNNGV. CDR3: CASRVRGRYNEQFF. The CDR3 bases are TGTGCCAGCAGGGTAAGGGGTCGTTACAATGAGCAGTTCTTC. Using reference TRBV11-2 and TRBJ2-1 for the parts outside the CDR3, the full variable domain is EAGVAQSPRYKIIEKRQSVAFWCNPISGHATLYWYQQILGQGPKLLIQFQNNGVVDDSQLPKDRFSAERLKGVDSTLKIQPAKLEDSAVYLCASRVRGRYNEQFFGPGTRLTVL.

The rearrangement joins TRBV7-2 to TRBJ2-5, with D tentatively TRBD2 (6 bases). The CDR3 covers 16 residues. V lost 1 base and J lost 4, with 16 bases in between. In germline, CDR1 is SGHTA, CDR2 FQGNSA. This CDR3 reads CASSLGLGGATETQYF. The CDR3 region has the DNA TGTGCCAGCAGCTTAGGGTTGGGCGGGGCTACAGAGACCCAGTACTTC.

The chain combines TRBV6-2 or TRBV6-3 with TRBJ1-4; D may be TRBD1 (6 bases). The CDR3 is made up of 14 amino acids. With 2 bases removed from V and 7 bases from J, the gap between germline ends came to 11 bases. Germline assignment: CDR1 MNHEY and CDR2 SVGEGT. The CDR3 coding sequence is TGTGCCAGCAGTTACGGGGGCAGGGGTGAAAAACTGTTTTTT. Its protein is CASSYGGRGEKLFF.

The CDR3: CSVVGGSYEQYF. In DNA form, the CDR3 reads TGCAGCGTTGTTGGCGGGTCCTACGAGCAGTACTTC. V and J are TRBV29-1 and TRBJ2-7; TRBD2 might be the D (5 bases). Germline V gene sequence: CDR1 SQVTM, CDR2 ANQGSEA. Trimming took off 4 bases at V and 1 base at J, with 8 bases between the two ends. CDR3 size: 12 residues.

J is TRBJ1-6 and V is TRBV30, with 8 bases fitting TRBD1. Looked up from germline, CDR1 is GTSNPN and CDR2 is SVGIG (reference sequence). V trimming: 0 bases; J trimming: 10 bases; junction bases outside the gene matches: 8. The CDR3 totals 15 residues. CDR3 nucleotides: TGTGCCTGGAGTGTTCAGGGGGCTCTATACTCACCCCTCCACTTT. Residues: CAWSVQGALYSPLHF.

The chain links TRBV2 to TRBJ2-2; D not certain. V was clipped by 3 bases and J by 6 bases, with 11 bases between them. The CDR3 spans 14 residues. Germline values: CDR1 SNHLY, CDR2 FYNNEI. The DNA of the CDR3 is TGTGCCAGCAGTGAGGGCAGTCACCCCGGGGAGCTGTTTTTT. Its protein product is CASSEGSHPGELFF.

The chain joins TRBV14 to TRBJ2-4; a weak D match, TRBD2 (6 bases). Germline-derived CDR1 and CDR2 are SGHDN and FVKESK. With 0 bases removed from V and 2 bases from J, the gap between germline ends came to 8 bases. The CDR3 has 15 residues. The CDR3 nucleotides are TGTGCCAGCAGCCAAGATGGGGGGTCCAAAAACATTCAGTACTTC. Amino acids: CASSQDGGSKNIQYF.

The chain carries TRBV28 and TRBJ2-1, with 9 bases identical to TRBD2. Germline lookup yields CDR1 MDHEN and CDR2 SYDVKM. Trimming removed 5 bases from V and 5 bases from J; junction bases left unmatched: 7. This CDR3 is 15 amino acids long. DNA of the CDR3: TGTGCCAGCAGTCAGGCGGGAGGGGGAAACAATGAGCAGTTCTTC. It yields the protein CASSQAGGGNNEQFF.

V gene TRBV9 combines with J gene TRBJ2-3; TRBD2 matches 7 bases. J was trimmed by 0 bases and V by 4 bases; bases with no gene match: 2. The CDR3 runs to 14 residues. Germline V gene data show CDR1 as SGDLS and CDR2 as YYNGEE. CDR3: CASSRDYSTDTQYF. In DNA form, the CDR3 reads TGTGCCAGCAGCCGGGACTATAGCACAGATACGCAGTATTTT.

The CDR3 region is CASSSPAGGPTGELFF. The CDR3 region has the DNA TGTGCCAGCAGTTCCCCAGCGGGAGGGCCGACCGGGGAGCTGTTTTTT. The genes are TRBV6-2 or TRBV6-3 and TRBJ2-2; 10 bases fit TRBD2. The CDR3 contains 16 residues. J gave up 5 bases and V 4 bases, and 7 bases lay outside the gene matches. Germline lookup yields CDR1 MNHEY and CDR2 SVGEGT.